What follows are 23 T cell receptor beta chains derived from one specimen sequenced in a study of blood T cell repertoires in COVID-19. TCRdb keeps only in-frame clones here, not all; method: immunoSEQ multiplex PCR. In the table there are 210,000 or so clones, around 80% of which are singletons. Sequencing used peripheral blood. All receptors come from a woman in her 40s with acute or convalescent COVID-19.

V usage is TRBV7-9 and J usage is TRBJ2-5; TRBD2 might be the D (6 bases). The CDR3 has 15 residues. The V and J ends lost 2 bases and 5 bases respectively, with 15 bases between them. CDR1 and CDR2 from the germline V gene are SEHNR and FQNEAQ (reference sequence). CDR3 sequence: CASSLSGGTLETQYF. In DNA form, the CDR3 reads TGTGCCAGCAGCTTATCTGGGGGGACCTTGGAGACCCAGTACTTC.

The chain combines TRBV7-3 with TRBJ1-1; 9 bases agree with TRBD1. This CDR3 has 14 amino acids. V dropped 5 bases and J dropped 4; count of bases not matched to a gene: 5. Germline CDR1 is SGHTA and CDR2 is FQGTGA. Here the CDR3 DNA reads TGTGCCAGCAGCCCCGACAGGGGGAGCACTGAAGCTTTCTTT. Translated, it gives CASSPDRGSTEAFF. The whole variable domain, filled in from reference TRBV7-3 and TRBJ1-1, reads GAGVSQTPSNKVTEKGKYVELRCDPISGHTALYWYRQSLGQGPEFLIYFQGTGAADDSGLPNDRFFAVRPEGSVSTLKIQRTERGDSAVYLCASSPDRGSTEAFFGQGTRLTVV.

The V gene is TRBV18, the J gene TRBJ1-6; maybe TRBD1 (6 bases). This CDR3 has 15 amino acids. Germline assignment: CDR1 KGHSH and CDR2 LQKENI. V shed 2 bases and J shed 7 bases, with 12 bases lying between them. CDR3 nucleotide sequence: TGTGCCAGCTCACCAAAAGACAGGCCCAATTCACCCCTCCACTTT. Encoded protein: CASSPKDRPNSPLHF. The full variable domain, rest sourced from reference TRBV18 and TRBJ1-6, is NAGVMQNPRHLVRRRGQEARLRCSPMKGHSHVYWYRQLPEEGLKFMVYLQKENIIDESGMPKERFSAEFPKEGPSILRIQQVVRGDSAAYFCASSPKDRPNSPLHFGNGTRLTVT.

The chain joins TRBV3-1 (or the pseudogene TRBV3-2) to TRBJ2-2; TRBD2 matches at 12 bases. This CDR3 comprises 15 residues. J lost 5 bases, V lost 6 bases, and 4 bases had no gene match. The V gene's germline CDR1 is LGHDT and CDR2 YNNKEL (reference sequence). Here the CDR3 reads CASRTSGSLTGELFF. The CDR3 nucleotides are TGTGCCAGCAGGACTAGCGGGAGCTTAACCGGGGAGCTGTTTTTT.

The chain is built from TRBV6-5 and TRBJ1-6; 7 nucleotides match TRBD1. Looked up from germline, CDR1 is MNHEY and CDR2 is SVGAGI. The ends lost 0 bases at V and 7 bases at J; junction bases unmatched: 3. This CDR3 comprises 15 residues. This CDR3 reads CASSYSHRGNSPLHF. CDR3 sequence (DNA): TGTGCCAGCAGTTACTCGCACAGGGGCAATTCACCCCTCCACTTT.

The table lists this clone with a few counts. The chain uses TRBV11-2 and TRBJ2-7, with TRBD2 matching 13 bases. Germline V gene data show CDR1 as SGHAT and CDR2 as FQNNGV. V was pared by 0 bases and J by 6 bases, with 5 bases of the junction left unmatched. The CDR3 loop spans 16 amino acids. The DNA for the CDR3 is TGTGCCAGCAGCTTAGAGGGGACTAGCGGGACAGCCGAGCAGTACTTC. It specifies CASSLEGTSGTAEQYF.

This chain uses TRBV14 with TRBJ1-1; D gene ambiguous. V was shortened by 4 bases and J by 0 bases, with 6 bases between the two germline ends. Germline CDR1 is SGHDN and CDR2 is FVKESK. The CDR3 spans 13 residues. The CDR3 bases are TGTGCCAGCAGCCCGAACATGAACACTGAAGCTTTCTTT. Protein: CASSPNMNTEAFF.

This clone was seen a few times. This chain links TRBV5-4 with TRBJ1-2, with TRBD1 as a possible D gene (5 bases). This CDR3 is 14 amino acids long. Per germline, CDR1 SGHNT and CDR2 YYREEE (reference sequence). Trimming took 4 bases from V and 0 from J, leaving 10 bases between them. The CDR3 sequence: CASSGATANYGYTF. CDR3 bases: TGTGCCAGCAGCGGGGCGACAGCTAACTATGGCTACACCTTC.

The chain has TRBV7-6 and TRBJ2-3, with D unresolved. CDR3 size: 15 residues. The V and J ends lost 5 bases and 0 bases respectively, with 12 bases between them. CDR1 SGHVS and CDR2 FNYEAQ come from the germline V gene. The CDR3 DNA follows: TGTGCCAGCAGCATACCGGGTTTAAGCACAGATACGCAGTATTTT. Its protein product is CASSIPGLSTDTQYF.

The chain is built from TRBV19 and TRBJ1-1; possible D gene TRBD1, 5 bases. This CDR3 comprises 13 residues. Germline V CDR1 and CDR2: LNHDA, SQIVND (reference sequence). Deletions cut 1 base from V and 5 bases from J, with 8 bases between. This chain's CDR3 is CASSIAGGTEAFF. The CDR3 nucleotides read TGTGCCAGTAGTATAGCGGGGGGTACTGAAGCTTTCTTT.

This chain uses TRBV28 with TRBJ2-3, with 7 bases matching TRBD2. Germline CDR1 and CDR2: MDHEN and SYDVKM. The trim removed 4 bases at V and 5 bases at J, leaving 6 bases unmatched. CDR3 size: 14 residues. The CDR3 here is CASSSFSGGDTQYF. CDR3 in DNA: TGTGCCAGCAGTTCCTTTTCGGGGGGAGATACGCAGTATTTT. Using reference TRBV28 and TRBJ2-3 for the parts outside the CDR3, the full variable domain is DVKVTQSSRYLVKRTGEKVFLECVQDMDHENMFWYRQDPGLGLRLIYFSYDVKMKEKGDIPEGYSVSREKKERFSLILESASTNQTSMYLCASSSFSGGDTQYFGPGTRLTVL.

V gene TRBV15 combines with J gene TRBJ2-1; tentatively, D is TRBD2 (5 bases). The V gene lost 1 base and the J gene lost 0 bases, with 7 bases spanning the gap. This CDR3 has 15 amino acids. Per the germline V gene, CDR1 is LNHNV and CDR2 is YYDKDF (reference sequence). The CDR3 spells CATSRAAGSYNEQFF. For the CDR3, the DNA is TGTGCCACCAGCAGAGCGGCGGGCTCCTACAATGAGCAGTTCTTC.

The V and J genes are TRBV11-3 and TRBJ2-3; 10 nucleotides line up with TRBD2. CDR1 is SGHNT and CDR2 is YENEEA in the germline V gene. Unmatched junction bases numbered 2, after V lost 1 base and J lost 4 bases. The CDR3 has 15 amino acids. The CDR3 sequence is CASSLGLAGPDTQYF. DNA for the CDR3: TGTGCCAGCAGCTTAGGACTAGCGGGCCCAGATACGCAGTATTTT.

The gene calls are TRBV7-2 and TRBJ2-7; maybe TRBD2 (6 bases). V was clipped by 4 bases and J by 3 bases, with 10 bases between them. This CDR3 region has 13 residues. Per the germline V gene, CDR1 is SGHTA and CDR2 is FQGNSA. CDR3 nucleotide sequence: TGTGCCAGCAGCTCCCCGGGGGACTACGAGCAGTACTTC. Translated, it gives CASSSPGDYEQYF.

This clone was recorded only once. The chain carries TRBV13 and TRBJ1-1; TRBD1 agrees at 7 bases. The CDR3 is made up of 15 amino acids. V was pared by 3 bases and J by 1 base, with 5 bases of the junction left unmatched. The germline CDR1 and CDR2 sequences are PRHDT and FYEKMQ (reference sequence). The CDR3 nucleotides read TGTGCCAGCAGCTTGCAGGGGGGAGGGAACACTGAAGCTTTCTTT. As protein: CASSLQGGGNTEAFF.

This chain joins TRBV7-9 and TRBJ1-2; 7 positions agree with TRBD1. The CDR3 has 15 residues. The ends lost 3 bases at V and 3 bases at J; junction bases unmatched: 7. From germline, CDR1 is SEHNR and CDR2 FQNEAQ (reference sequence). The CDR3 reads CASSFAQGGDYGYTF. The CDR3 bases are TGTGCCAGCAGCTTTGCCCAGGGGGGAGACTATGGCTACACCTTC.

Concerning this clone itself: This sample also contains other DNA sequences that code for the same CDR3. The chain links TRBV9 to TRBJ1-2; 9 positions agree with TRBD1. The V segment lost 3 bases and the J segment 4 bases; nucleotides outside the gene matches: 4. The CDR3 has 14 amino acids. Looked up from germline, CDR1 is SGDLS and CDR2 is YYNGEE. CDR3 amino acids: CASSAGQGGYGYTF. The CDR3 coding sequence is TGTGCCAGCAGCGCGGGACAGGGTGGCTATGGCTACACCTTC.

The chain is built from TRBV3-1 (or the pseudogene TRBV3-2) and TRBJ1-2, with D perhaps TRBD1 (5 bases). Germline V gives CDR1 LGHDT, CDR2 YNNKEL (reference sequence). Between the trimmed V and J ends, which lost 6 bases and 4 bases, there was a span of 12 bases. The CDR3 runs to 13 residues. The CDR3 loop reads CASSPTVPYGYTF. The CDR3 DNA sequence: TGTGCCAGCAGTCCGACAGTTCCCTATGGCTACACCTTC.

The genes are TRBV27 and TRBJ2-1; 11 bases agree with TRBD2. V dropped 10 bases and J dropped 7; count of bases not matched to a gene: 9. Germline V gene data show CDR1 as MNHEY and CDR2 as SMNVEV (reference sequence). This CDR3 contains 14 residues. DNA for the CDR3: TGTGCCACCGCGACTAGCGGGAAAAGAAATGAGCAGTTCTTC. Its translation: CATATSGKRNEQFF.

This clone was seen only a few times. The chain employs TRBV10-3 and TRBJ1-2, with D possibly matching TRBD1 (5 bases). Germline CDR1 ENHRY, CDR2 SYGVKD. The V gene lost 6 bases and the J gene lost 2 bases, with 16 bases spanning the gap. The CDR3 loop spans 15 amino acids. In nucleotides, the CDR3 is TGTGCCATCAGAGACGGGGGGATGGGAAACTATGGCTACACCTTC. Residues: CAIRDGGMGNYGYTF.

V gene TRBV9 combines with J gene TRBJ2-1; D might be TRBD2 (6 bases). The CDR3 contains 15 residues. The V gene lost 3 bases and the J gene lost 7 bases, with 17 bases spanning the gap. Germline V gene data show CDR1 as SGDLS and CDR2 as YYNGEE. CDR3 in DNA: TGTGCCAGCAGCGCGCCTCGTAGCGGTGAAAATGAGCAGTTCTTC. As protein: CASSAPRSGENEQFF.

The chain has TRBV5-1 and TRBJ1-2, with D possibly matching TRBD1 (6 bases). The CDR3 runs 12 residues. V lost 5 bases to trimming and J lost 6 bases, with 11 bases between them. Germline V gene lookup returns CDR1 SGHRS and CDR2 YFSETQ. CDR3 residues: CASRQGFNGYTF. The CDR3 nucleotides read TGCGCCAGCAGACAGGGTTTCAATGGCTACACCTTC. The complete variable domain, with remaining parts taken from reference TRBV5-1 and TRBJ1-2, reads KAGVTQTPRYLIKTRGQQVTLSCSPISGHRSVSWYQQTPGQGLQFLFEYFSETQRNKGNFPGRFSGRQFSNSRSEMNVSTLELGDSALYLCASRQGFNGYTFGSGTRLTVV.

This chain connects TRBV3-1 (or the pseudogene TRBV3-2) to TRBJ2-1; 10 bases fit TRBD2. The ends lost 2 bases at V and 7 bases at J; junction bases unmatched: 11. Germline V CDR1 and CDR2: LGHDT, YNNKEL (reference sequence). The CDR3 length is 17 residues. CDR3 protein: CASSQTPSGGFKNEQFF. The CDR3 region has the DNA TGTGCCAGCAGCCAAACCCCTAGCGGGGGATTCAAGAATGAGCAGTTCTTC.